The 19 T cell receptor beta chains presented below share a single source sample, sequenced in a study of long-term antiretroviral therapy in people with HIV. The assay used was immunoSEQ (version v3.0), run at survey level. The repertoire was sequenced with immunoSEQ multiplex PCR; TCRdb's copy has only in-frame clones and lacks some. The top ten hold about 3.9% of the sample, which has about 35,000 clones, about 94% seen once. Sequencing used unsorted PBMCs, obtained 4.1 years after starting antiretroviral therapy. The receptors here all came from a woman between 45 and 60 years old with HIV.

This chain joins TRBV7-6 and TRBJ2-3; maybe TRBD2 (5 bases). CDR1 and CDR2 from the germline V gene are SGHVS and FNYEAQ. Trimming pared 4 bases from V and 1 base from J, leaving 9 bases between. The CDR3 runs to 14 residues. The CDR3 reads CASSSGWGTDTQYF. In DNA form, the CDR3 reads TGTGCCAGCAGCTCGGGATGGGGCACAGATACGCAGTATTTT.

This clone showed up just a few times. V is TRBV10-2 and J is TRBJ1-6, with TRBD1 identical over 8 bases. The CDR3 covers 13 residues. Germline trimming cut 3 bases from V and 10 bases from J; bases unmatched to any gene: 2. Germline V CDR1 and CDR2: WSHSY, SAAADI. The CDR3 nucleotides read TGCGCCAGCAGTGACAGGGGGCAATCACCCCTCCACTTT. This translates into CASSDRGQSPLHF.

The J gene is TRBJ1-2, the V gene TRBV29-1; no firm D call. V lost 3 bases and J lost 4, with 6 bases in between. Germline assignment: CDR1 SQVTM and CDR2 ANQGSEA. The CDR3 covers 11 residues. The CDR3 spells CSVEGPYGYTF. In DNA form, the CDR3 reads TGCAGCGTTGAGGGCCCCTATGGCTACACCTTC.

The rearrangement links TRBV6-1 to TRBJ1-1, with D uncertain. Trimming removed 6 bases from V and 4 bases from J, with 18 bases in between. In germline, CDR1 is MNHNS, CDR2 SASEGT. The CDR3 contains 15 residues. CDR3 amino acids: CASSAFDLVVTEAFF. The CDR3 DNA is TGTGCCAGCAGCGCCTTTGACTTGGTAGTCACTGAAGCTTTCTTT.

The chain joins TRBV5-1 to TRBJ2-1; 11 bases fit TRBD2. The CDR3 has 16 amino acids. V gave up 0 bases and J gave up 2 bases; unmatched junction bases: 1. The germline V gene encodes CDR1 SGHRS and CDR2 YFSETQ. This CDR3 is CASSLVSGGAYNEQFF. CDR3 nucleotides: TGCGCCAGCAGCTTGGTTAGCGGGGGGGCCTACAATGAGCAGTTCTTC.

The V and J genes are TRBV7-9 and TRBJ1-1; D remains unclear. In germline, CDR1 is SEHNR, CDR2 FQNEAQ (reference sequence). This CDR3 is built from 12 residues. V was clipped by 1 base and J by 5 bases, with 5 bases between them. In DNA form, the CDR3 reads TGTGCCAGCAGCTTAGTCAGAACTGAAGCTTTCTTT. This sequence encodes CASSLVRTEAFF.

V and J are TRBV6-1 and TRBJ2-4; D perhaps matches TRBD1 (5 bases). This CDR3 contains 14 residues. V was trimmed by 8 bases and J by 5 bases, leaving 16 bases between them. CDR1 is MNHNS and CDR2 is SASEGT in the germline V gene. CDR3 sequence (DNA): TGTGCCAGCTGGCAGGGTCAAAAGGAAAACATTCAGTACTTC. Translating gives CASWQGQKENIQYF.

The chain couples TRBV9 to TRBJ2-7, with TRBD2 as a possible D gene (5 bases). The germline V gene encodes CDR1 SGDLS and CDR2 YYNGEE. With 4 bases removed from V and 4 bases from J, the gap between germline ends came to 15 bases. The CDR3 covers 14 residues. Written as DNA, the CDR3 is TGTGCCAGCAGCCCGGCGGGTGGTCCTTACGAGCAGTACTTC. This codes for CASSPAGGPYEQYF. The full variable domain, completed using reference TRBV9 and TRBJ2-7, is DSGVTQTPKHLITATGQRVTLRCSPRSGDLSVYWYQQSLDQGLQFLIQYYNGEERAKGNILERFSAQQFPDLHSELNLSSLELGDSALYFCASSPAGGPYEQYFGPGTRLTVT.

This chain uses TRBV12-5 with TRBJ2-7; D unclear. The CDR3 length is 12 residues. V lost 6 bases, J lost 5 bases, and 11 bases lay in between. The germline gives CDR1 LGHNT, CDR2 FRNRAP. CDR3 sequence reads: CASGPTYHEQYF. The CDR3 DNA reads TGTGCTAGTGGGCCGACTTACCACGAGCAGTACTTC.

The V call is TRBV6-1, the J call TRBJ2-4; possible D gene TRBD1, 5 bases. Germline CDR1 reads MNHNS; CDR2 reads SASEGT. This CDR3 has 14 amino acids. V dropped 0 bases and J dropped 3 bases, with 6 bases sitting between them. CDR3 DNA sequence: TGTGCCAGCAGTGAAGCAGACAGCAAAAACATTCAGTACTTC. The encoded protein is CASSEADSKNIQYF.

This sequence joins TRBV10-3 and TRBJ2-6; 7 nucleotides align to TRBD2. Looked up from germline, CDR1 is ENHRY and CDR2 is SYGVKD. The CDR3 has 18 amino acids. The J segment lost 0 bases and the V segment lost 6 bases, leaving 11 bases of the junction unmatched. CDR3 protein: CAIRARGGIPSGANVLTF. The CDR3 bases are TGTGCCATCAGGGCTAGGGGAGGGATTCCCTCTGGGGCCAACGTCCTGACTTTC.

J is TRBJ2-1 and V is TRBV19; D gene uncertain. Trimming cost V 6 bases and J 8 bases, with 11 bases left between them. Germline V gene sequence: CDR1 LNHDA, CDR2 SQIVND (reference sequence). This CDR3 has 12 amino acids. The CDR3 DNA reads as TGTGCCAGTAGCTCTACTCGTCATGAGCAGTTCTTC. Protein: CASSSTRHEQFF.

This rearrangement joins TRBV2 to TRBJ2-1; D is perhaps TRBD2 (5 bases). The CDR3 spans 15 residues. Germline CDR1 is SNHLY and CDR2 is FYNNEI. V was cut by 11 bases and J by 0 bases, with 17 bases left in between. CDR3 residues: CASGPGVTSYNEQFF. The CDR3 nucleotides are TGTGCCTCCGGTCCCGGGGTTACCTCCTACAATGAGCAGTTCTTC.

V and J are TRBV4-3 and TRBJ2-7, with D maybe TRBD1 (6 bases). This CDR3 contains 16 residues. Germline V gene data show CDR1 as LGHNA and CDR2 as YSLEER. V was cut by 1 base and J by 5 bases, with 18 bases left in between. CDR3 bases: TGCGCCAGCAGCCAAGTGGTCCGGGACACCCCCAACGAGCAGTACTTC. Its translation: CASSQVVRDTPNEQYF.

The chain carries TRBV5-4 and TRBJ2-7, with 11 bases fitting TRBD1. The CDR3 spans 16 residues. CDR1 and CDR2 from the germline V gene are SGHNT and YYREEE (reference sequence). V shed 4 bases, J shed 5 bases, and the junction held 11 bases outside the gene matches. The CDR3 nucleotides are TGTGCCAGCAGCAGAACCGGGACAGGGGGTTTGAACGAGCAGTACTTC. This codes for CASSRTGTGGLNEQYF. Using reference TRBV5-4 and TRBJ2-7 for the parts outside the CDR3, the full variable domain is ETGVTQSPTHLIKTRGQQVTLRCSSQSGHNTVSWYQQALGQGPQFIFQYYREEENGRGNFPPRFSGLQFPNYSSELNVNALELDDSALYLCASSRTGTGGLNEQYFGPGTRLTVT.

The chain combines TRBV5-5 with TRBJ1-2; TRBD1 might be the D (5 bases). In germline, CDR1 is SGHKS, CDR2 YYEKEE (reference sequence). V lost 4 bases and J 3 bases, leaving 13 bases between the germline ends. The length of the CDR3 is 14 residues. In nucleotides, the CDR3 is TGTGCCAGCAGCCCAGCCGGGACCCACTATGGCTACACCTTC. Protein product: CASSPAGTHYGYTF.

The chain uses TRBV18 and TRBJ2-7; possible D gene TRBD1, 6 bases. With 1 base removed from V and 7 bases from J, the gap between germline ends came to 17 bases. CDR3 length: 15 amino acids. Germline lookup yields CDR1 KGHSH and CDR2 LQKENI. CDR3 region: CASSPQRTASGEQYF. DNA for the CDR3: TGTGCCAGCTCACCACAAAGGACAGCCTCCGGGGAGCAGTACTTC. Complete variable domain (other parts from reference TRBV18 and TRBJ2-7): NAGVMQNPRHLVRRRGQEARLRCSPMKGHSHVYWYRQLPEEGLKFMVYLQKENIIDESGMPKERFSAEFPKEGPSILRIQQVVRGDSAAYFCASSPQRTASGEQYFGPGTRLTVT.

The rearrangement joins TRBV2 to TRBJ2-7, with a weak D call TRBD1 (5 bases). The V end was cut by 6 bases, the J end by 3 bases, with 12 bases between. This CDR3 has 13 residues. Germline assignment: CDR1 SNHLY and CDR2 FYNNEI. The CDR3 sequence: CASSVLTGYEQYF. CDR3 DNA sequence: TGTGCCAGCAGCGTGTTAACAGGCTACGAGCAGTACTTC.

The chain recombines TRBV27 with TRBJ2-2; D possibly matches TRBD1 or TRBD2 (5 bases each). The CDR3 is 15 residues long. V shed 6 bases and J shed 7 bases, with 18 bases lying between them. Germline values: CDR1 MNHEY, CDR2 SMNVEV (reference sequence). CDR3 nucleotide sequence: TGTGCCAGCAGGATAACTAACGGGGCTATCGGGGAGCTGTTTTTT. Its translation: CASRITNGAIGELFF.